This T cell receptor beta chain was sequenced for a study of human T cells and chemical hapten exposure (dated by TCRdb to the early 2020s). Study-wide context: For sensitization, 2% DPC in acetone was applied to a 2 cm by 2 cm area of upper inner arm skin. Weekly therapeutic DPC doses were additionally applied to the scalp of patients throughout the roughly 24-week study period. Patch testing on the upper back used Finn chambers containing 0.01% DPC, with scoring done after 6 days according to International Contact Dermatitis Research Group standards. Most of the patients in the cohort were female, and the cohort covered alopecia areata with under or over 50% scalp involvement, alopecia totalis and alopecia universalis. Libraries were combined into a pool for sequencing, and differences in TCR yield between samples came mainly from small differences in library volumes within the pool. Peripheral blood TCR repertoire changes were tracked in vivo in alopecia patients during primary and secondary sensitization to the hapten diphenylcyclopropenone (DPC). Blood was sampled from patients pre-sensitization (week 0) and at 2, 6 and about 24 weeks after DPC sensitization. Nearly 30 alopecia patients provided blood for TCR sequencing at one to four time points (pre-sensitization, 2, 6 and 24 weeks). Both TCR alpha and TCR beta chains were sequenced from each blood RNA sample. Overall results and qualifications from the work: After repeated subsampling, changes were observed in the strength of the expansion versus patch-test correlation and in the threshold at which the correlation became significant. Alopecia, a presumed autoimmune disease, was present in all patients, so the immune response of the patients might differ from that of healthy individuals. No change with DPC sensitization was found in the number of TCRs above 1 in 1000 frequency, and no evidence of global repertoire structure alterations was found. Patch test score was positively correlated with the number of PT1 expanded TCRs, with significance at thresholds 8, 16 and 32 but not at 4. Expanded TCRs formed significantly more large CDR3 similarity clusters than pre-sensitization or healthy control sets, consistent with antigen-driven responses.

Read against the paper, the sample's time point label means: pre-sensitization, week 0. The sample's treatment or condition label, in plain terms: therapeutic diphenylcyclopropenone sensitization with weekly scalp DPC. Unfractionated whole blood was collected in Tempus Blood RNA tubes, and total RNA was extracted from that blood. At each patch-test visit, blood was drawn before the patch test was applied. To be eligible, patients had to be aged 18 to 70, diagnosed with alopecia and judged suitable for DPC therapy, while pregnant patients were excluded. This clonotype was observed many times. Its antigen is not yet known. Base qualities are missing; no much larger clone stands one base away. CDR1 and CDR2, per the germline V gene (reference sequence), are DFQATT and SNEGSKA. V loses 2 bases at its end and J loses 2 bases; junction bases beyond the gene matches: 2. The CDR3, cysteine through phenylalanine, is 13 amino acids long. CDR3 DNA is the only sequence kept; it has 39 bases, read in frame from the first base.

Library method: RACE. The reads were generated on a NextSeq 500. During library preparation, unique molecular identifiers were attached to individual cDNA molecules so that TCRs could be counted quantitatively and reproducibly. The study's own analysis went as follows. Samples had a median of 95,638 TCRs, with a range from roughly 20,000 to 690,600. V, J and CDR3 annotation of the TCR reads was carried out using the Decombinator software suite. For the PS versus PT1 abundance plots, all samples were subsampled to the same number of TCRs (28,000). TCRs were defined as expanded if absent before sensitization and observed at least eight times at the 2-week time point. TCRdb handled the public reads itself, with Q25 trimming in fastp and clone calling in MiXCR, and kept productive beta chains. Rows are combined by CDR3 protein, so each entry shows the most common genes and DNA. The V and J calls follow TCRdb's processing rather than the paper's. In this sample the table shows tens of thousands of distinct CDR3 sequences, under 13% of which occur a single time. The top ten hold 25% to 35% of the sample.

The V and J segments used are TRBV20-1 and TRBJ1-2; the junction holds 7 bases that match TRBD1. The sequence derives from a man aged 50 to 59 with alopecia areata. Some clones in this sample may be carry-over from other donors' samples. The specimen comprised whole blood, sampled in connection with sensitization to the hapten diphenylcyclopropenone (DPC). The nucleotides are TGCAGTGCTAGAACAGGGGACAACTATGGCTACACCTTC. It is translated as CSARTGDNYGYTF.